One and the same sample provided the 8 T cell receptor beta chains below, sequenced in a study of cytomegalovirus exposure and HLA in healthy donors. The PCR made use of 60 Vbeta and 13 Jbeta primers. TCRdb keeps only in-frame clones here, not all; method: immunoSEQ multiplex PCR. The table has some 80,000 clones, 70% to 85% seen once. Material for sequencing was PBMCs. The receptors stem from a human donor in good health.

The chain couples TRBV6-5 to TRBJ2-7, with D unclear. V was trimmed by 5 bases and J by 1 base, leaving 9 bases between them. CDR3 length equals 13 residues. Per germline, CDR1 MNHEY and CDR2 SVGAGI. The CDR3 coding sequence is TGTGCCAGCAGTATCCAACGGTCCTACGAGCAGTACTTC. It translates to CASSIQRSYEQYF.

V is TRBV7-2 and J is TRBJ1-1; 7 bases are a match to TRBD1. Germline CDR1 SGHTA, CDR2 FQGNSA. V lost 5 bases, J lost 2 bases, and 5 bases stayed unmatched. The CDR3 runs 14 residues. The CDR3 DNA follows: TGTGCCAGCAGCCCCAGGGGGGCAAACACTGAAGCTTTCTTT. It yields the protein CASSPRGANTEAFF.

V usage is TRBV5-6 and J usage is TRBJ2-7; D remains ambiguous. Germline values: CDR1 SGHDT, CDR2 YYEEEE. CDR3 size: 11 residues. The V and J ends lost 2 bases and 3 bases respectively, with 3 bases between them. The CDR3 sequence is CASSFLYEQYF. The DNA of the CDR3 is TGTGCCAGCAGCTTCCTCTACGAGCAGTACTTC.

The CDR3 coding sequence is TGTGCCAGCAGTCCCCCACTAGCGGACGCCTCCTACAATGAGCAGTTCTTC. This codes for CASSPPLADASYNEQFF. This rearrangement joins TRBV27 to TRBJ2-1, with TRBD2 matching 8 bases. V was clipped by 5 bases and J by 0 bases; unmatched bases: 9. The length of the CDR3 is 17 residues. The germline gives CDR1 MNHEY, CDR2 SMNVEV (reference sequence).

This clone was observed once. This chain connects TRBV4-3 to TRBJ2-5; no clear D. CDR1 is LGHNA, CDR2 YSLEER, per germline. Trimming took 0 bases from V and 3 from J, leaving 11 bases between them. The CDR3 runs to 15 residues. The chain's CDR3 is CASSQDRRVKETQYF. The CDR3 DNA sequence: TGCGCCAGCAGCCAAGACCGACGGGTTAAAGAGACCCAGTACTTC.

The sample holds one count of this clone. V is TRBV5-1 and J is TRBJ2-6; TRBD2 is a possible D gene (6 bases). Between the trimmed V and J ends, which lost 4 bases and 1 base, there was a span of 15 bases. CDR1 SGHRS and CDR2 YFSETQ come from the germline V gene. The CDR3 has 17 amino acids. DNA of the CDR3: TGCGCCAGCAGCCAGCTCCAGGAGGGGTCTGGGGCCAACGTCCTGACTTTC. Protein: CASSQLQEGSGANVLTF. Full variable domain (missing parts from reference TRBV5-1 and TRBJ2-6): KAGVTQTPRYLIKTRGQQVTLSCSPISGHRSVSWYQQTPGQGLQFLFEYFSETQRNKGNFPGRFSGRQFSNSRSEMNVSTLELGDSALYLCASSQLQEGSGANVLTFGAGSRLTVL.

V gene TRBV5-1 combines with J gene TRBJ2-6, with 7 bases lining up with TRBD1. The CDR3 runs to 16 residues. Looked up from germline, CDR1 is SGHRS and CDR2 is YFSETQ. V was clipped by 2 bases and J by 2 bases; unmatched bases: 4. CDR3 nucleotides: TGCGCCAGCAGCTTACCAGGGGGTACTGGGGCCAACGTCCTGACTTTC. Amino acid sequence: CASSLPGGTGANVLTF.

The chain links TRBV19 to TRBJ1-2, with TRBD1 identical over 7 bases. Germline assignment: CDR1 LNHDA and CDR2 SQIVND (reference sequence). The CDR3 extends over 14 amino acids. After removal of 4 bases from V and 4 bases from J, the junction contained 6 bases not matched to a gene. The CDR3 loop is CASSTRGTVYGYTF. DNA for the CDR3: TGTGCCAGTAGTACACGGGGGACAGTCTATGGCTACACCTTC.